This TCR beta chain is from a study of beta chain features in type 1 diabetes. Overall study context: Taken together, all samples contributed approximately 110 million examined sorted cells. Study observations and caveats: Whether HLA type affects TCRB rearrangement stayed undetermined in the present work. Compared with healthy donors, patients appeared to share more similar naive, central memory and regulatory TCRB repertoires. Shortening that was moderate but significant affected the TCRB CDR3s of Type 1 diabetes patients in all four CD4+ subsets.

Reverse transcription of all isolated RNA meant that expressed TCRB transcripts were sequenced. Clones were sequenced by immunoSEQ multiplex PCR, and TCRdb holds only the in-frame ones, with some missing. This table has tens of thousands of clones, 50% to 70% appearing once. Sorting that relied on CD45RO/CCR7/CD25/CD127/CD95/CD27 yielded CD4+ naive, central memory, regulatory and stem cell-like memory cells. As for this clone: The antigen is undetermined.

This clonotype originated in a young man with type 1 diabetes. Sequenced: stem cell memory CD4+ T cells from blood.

CDR3 residues: CASSEGADTQYF. The CDR3 DNA reads TGTGCCAGCAGCGAGGGGGCAGATACGCAGTATTTT. This rearrangement joins TRBV5-6 to TRBJ2-3; weak D call: TRBD1 (6 bases). Trimming took off 4 bases at V and 4 bases at J, with 7 bases between the two ends. The CDR3 runs to 12 residues. From germline, CDR1 is SGHDT and CDR2 YYEEEE. The entire variable domain, with the rest obtained from reference TRBV5-6 and TRBJ2-3, is as follows: DAGVTQSPTHLIKTRGQQVTLRCSPKSGHDTVSWYQQALGQGPQFIFQYYEEEERQRGNFPDRFSGHQFPNYSSELNVNALLLGDSALYLCASSEGADTQYFGPGTRLTVL.